This T cell receptor beta chain was recovered during a study of Ad26.COV2.S vaccination and SARS-CoV-2 variants. In the study overall: Donor got 5x10^10 or 1x10^11 viral particles of Ad26.COV2.S. Regarding the study as a whole: There was reportedly substantial breadth in spike-specific CD8+ and CD4+ T cell responses after vaccination. Breadth of non-spike TCRs did not differ between vaccinees and placebo recipients.

Sample treatment: roughly 19 received Ad26.COV2.S at low or high dose, single or two shots; roughly five received placebo; per-sample allocation not given. Following the first vaccine or placebo injection, samples were taken on day 63. Immunization relied on an Ad26 vector, which expressed Wuhan-strain SARS-CoV-2 spike. For this clone: Its target is not known.

The table came from immunoSEQ multiplex PCR; TCRdb's copy has only in-frame clones and leaves some out. Of about 470,000 clones in the sample, 80% to 95% were seen once. The sequence was obtained from a person aged 18-60 years who received the Ad26.COV2.S COVID-19 vaccine or a placebo. Sample: peripheral blood, taken in a trial of Ad26.COV2.S vaccine versus placebo.

The CDR3 DNA reads as TGCGCCAGCAGCCAAGAGGGTGAGAGAGGCGATTCACCCCTCCACTTT. Amino acid sequence: CASSQEGERGDSPLHF. The chain combines TRBV4-1 with TRBJ1-6; D unclear. In germline, CDR1 is MGHRA, CDR2 YSYEKL. The CDR3 has 16 amino acids. Trimming removed 0 bases at V and 8 bases at J, with 14 bases between.